This paragraph covers one T cell receptor (beta chain) sequence. The data stem from a study of blood T cell repertoires in COVID-19. About the research overall: Specimens from acute and convalescent COVID-19 originated in the United States, Italy and Spain. T cells, B-cell-depleted T cells, or PBMCs supplied cDNA or gDNA.

From germline, CDR1 is SGDLS and CDR2 YYNGEE. V was pared by 4 bases and J by 2 bases, with 15 bases between. The CDR3 loop spans 15 amino acids. How the authors handled the data: Reference gene primer amplification gave nucleated cell count estimates. Method: immunoSEQ multiplex PCR; TCRdb's copy keeps in-frame clones and lacks some. V, J and clone size are those of that table, while D and trimming were read from the DNA. The table lists over 130,000 clones, roughly 84% of them singletons. The chain couples TRBV9 to TRBJ1-2, with unresolved D. The sample comprised peripheral blood. This receptor was identified in a man in his 70s with acute or convalescent COVID-19. CDR3 in amino acids: CASSSALRRNYGYTF. The CDR3 bases are TGTGCCAGCAGCTCGGCGTTACGCAGGAACTATGGCTACACCTTC.